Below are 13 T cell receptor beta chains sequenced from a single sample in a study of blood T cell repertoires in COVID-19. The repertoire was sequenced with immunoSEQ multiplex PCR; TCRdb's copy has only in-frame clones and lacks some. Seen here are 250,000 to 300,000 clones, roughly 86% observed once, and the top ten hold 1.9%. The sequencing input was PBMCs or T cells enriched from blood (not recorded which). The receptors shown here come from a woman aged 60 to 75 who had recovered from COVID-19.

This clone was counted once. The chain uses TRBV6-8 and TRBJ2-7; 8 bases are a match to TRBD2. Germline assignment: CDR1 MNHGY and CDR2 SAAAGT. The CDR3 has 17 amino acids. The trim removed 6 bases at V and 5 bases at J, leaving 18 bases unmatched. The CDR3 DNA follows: TGTGCCAGCAGCTCAAGCGGGAGAAGGCCGGACGGGGACGAGCAGTACTTC. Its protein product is CASSSSGRRPDGDEQYF.

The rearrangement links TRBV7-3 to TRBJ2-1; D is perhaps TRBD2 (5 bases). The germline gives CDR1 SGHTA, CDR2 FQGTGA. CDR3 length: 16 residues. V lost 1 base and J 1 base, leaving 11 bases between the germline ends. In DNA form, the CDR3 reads TGTGCCAGCAGCTTAATCTCCAGCGGTTCCTACAATGAGCAGTTCTTC. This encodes CASSLISSGSYNEQFF.

The CDR3, as DNA: TGCAGCGTTGAAGGGGCCTTAACAGATACGCAGTATTTT. The encoded protein is CSVEGALTDTQYF. This chain joins TRBV29-1 and TRBJ2-3; D gene unclear. V lost 1 base and J 3 bases, leaving 8 bases between the germline ends. The CDR3 covers 13 residues. Germline lookup yields CDR1 SQVTM and CDR2 ANQGSEA.

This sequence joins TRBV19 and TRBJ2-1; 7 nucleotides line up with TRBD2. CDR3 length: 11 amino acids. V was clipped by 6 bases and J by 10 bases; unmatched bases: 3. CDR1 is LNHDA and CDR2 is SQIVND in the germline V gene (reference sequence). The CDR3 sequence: CASRTGLEQFF. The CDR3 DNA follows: TGTGCCAGTAGGACGGGACTAGAGCAGTTCTTC.

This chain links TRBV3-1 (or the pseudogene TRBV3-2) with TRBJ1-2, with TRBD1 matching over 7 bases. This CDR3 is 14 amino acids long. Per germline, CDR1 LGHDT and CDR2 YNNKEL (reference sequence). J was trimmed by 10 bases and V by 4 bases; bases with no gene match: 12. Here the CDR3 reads CASSRDRVAGLYTF. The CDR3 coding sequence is TGTGCCAGCAGCCGAGACAGGGTTGCTGGTCTCTACACCTTC.

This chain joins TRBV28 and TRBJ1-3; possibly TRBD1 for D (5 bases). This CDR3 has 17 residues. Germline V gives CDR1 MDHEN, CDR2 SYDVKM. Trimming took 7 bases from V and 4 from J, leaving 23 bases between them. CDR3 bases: TGTGCCAGCACTTCCCCGGCAGGGATCGGATCCGGAAACACCATATATTTT. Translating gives CASTSPAGIGSGNTIYF.

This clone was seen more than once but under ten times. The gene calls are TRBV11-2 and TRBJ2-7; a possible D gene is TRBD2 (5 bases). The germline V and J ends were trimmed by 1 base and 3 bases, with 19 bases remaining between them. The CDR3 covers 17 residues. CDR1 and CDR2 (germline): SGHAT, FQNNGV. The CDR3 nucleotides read TGTGCCAGCAGCTTAGGGGCTACCTGGGGAGAACACTACGAGCAGTACTTC. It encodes CASSLGATWGEHYEQYF.

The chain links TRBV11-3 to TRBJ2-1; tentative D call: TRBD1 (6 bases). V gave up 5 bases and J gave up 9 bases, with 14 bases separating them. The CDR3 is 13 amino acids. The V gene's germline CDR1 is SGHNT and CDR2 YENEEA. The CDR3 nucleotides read TGTGCCAGCAGCCTGGGGGCAATAAGTGAGCAGTTCTTC. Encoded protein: CASSLGAISEQFF.

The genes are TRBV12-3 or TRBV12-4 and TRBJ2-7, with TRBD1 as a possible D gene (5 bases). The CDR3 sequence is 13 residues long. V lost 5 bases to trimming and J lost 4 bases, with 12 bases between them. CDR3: CASSTRQSYEQYF. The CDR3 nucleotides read TGTGCCAGCAGTACACGACAGTCTTACGAGCAGTACTTC.

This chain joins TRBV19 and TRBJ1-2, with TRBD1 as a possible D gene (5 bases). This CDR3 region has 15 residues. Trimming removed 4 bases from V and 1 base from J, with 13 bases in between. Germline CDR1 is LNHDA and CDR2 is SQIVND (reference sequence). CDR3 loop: CASSTGTLLNYGYTF. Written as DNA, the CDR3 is TGTGCCAGTAGTACCGGGACTCTCCTTAACTATGGCTACACCTTC.

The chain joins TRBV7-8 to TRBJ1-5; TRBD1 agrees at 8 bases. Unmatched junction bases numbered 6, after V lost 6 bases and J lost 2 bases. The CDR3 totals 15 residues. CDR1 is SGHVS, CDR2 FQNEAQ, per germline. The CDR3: CASRPDRVGNQPQHF. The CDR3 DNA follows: TGTGCCAGCAGACCGGACAGGGTGGGCAATCAGCCCCAGCATTTT.

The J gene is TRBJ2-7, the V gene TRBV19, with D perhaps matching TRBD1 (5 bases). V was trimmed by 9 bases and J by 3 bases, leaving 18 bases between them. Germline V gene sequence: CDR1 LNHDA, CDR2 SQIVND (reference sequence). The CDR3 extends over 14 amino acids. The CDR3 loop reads CASPPDILSYEQYF. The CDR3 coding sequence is TGTGCCAGCCCACCGGACATACTAAGCTACGAGCAGTACTTC. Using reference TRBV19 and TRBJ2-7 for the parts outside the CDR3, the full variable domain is DGGITQSPKYLFRKEGQNVTLSCEQNLNHDAMYWYRQDPGQGLRLIYYSQIVNDFQKGDIAEGYSVSREKKESFPLTVTSAQKNPTAFYLCASPPDILSYEQYFGPGTRLTVT.

CDR3 in DNA: TGCGCCAGCAGCTTGGATCCAGGAAGCTACACCTTC. It translates to CASSLDPGSYTF. The chain uses TRBV5-1 and TRBJ1-2; D unresolved. The germline V and J ends were trimmed by 0 bases and 9 bases, with 9 bases remaining between them. The CDR3 is made up of 12 amino acids. Germline lookup yields CDR1 SGHRS and CDR2 YFSETQ.